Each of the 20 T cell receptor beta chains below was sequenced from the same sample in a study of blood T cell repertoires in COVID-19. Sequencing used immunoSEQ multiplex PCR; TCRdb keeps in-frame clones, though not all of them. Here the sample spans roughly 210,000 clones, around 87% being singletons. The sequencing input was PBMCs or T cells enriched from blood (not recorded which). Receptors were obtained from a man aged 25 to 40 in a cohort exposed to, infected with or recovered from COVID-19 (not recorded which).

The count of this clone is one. The CDR3 nucleotides read TGTGCCAGCTCCCCCCGGGGACTATCCTACGAGCAGTACTTC. This gives the protein CASSPRGLSYEQYF. This chain joins TRBV27 and TRBJ2-7, with 7 bases identical to TRBD2. Germline CDR1 and CDR2: MNHEY and SMNVEV (reference sequence). CDR3 size: 14 residues. V lost 8 bases to trimming and J lost 1 base; unmatched junction nucleotides: 8.

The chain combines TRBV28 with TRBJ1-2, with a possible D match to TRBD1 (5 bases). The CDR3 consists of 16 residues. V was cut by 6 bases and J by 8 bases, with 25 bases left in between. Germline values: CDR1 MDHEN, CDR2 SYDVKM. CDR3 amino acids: CASSLFSGGESAGYTF. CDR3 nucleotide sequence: TGTGCCAGCAGCCTATTCTCGGGAGGGGAGAGCGCAGGCTACACCTTC.

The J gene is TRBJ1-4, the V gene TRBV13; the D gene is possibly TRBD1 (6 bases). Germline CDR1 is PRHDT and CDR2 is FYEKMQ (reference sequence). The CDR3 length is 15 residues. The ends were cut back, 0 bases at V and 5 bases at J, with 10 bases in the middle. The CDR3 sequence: CASSLGQGLNEKLFF. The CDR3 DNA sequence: TGTGCCAGCAGCTTAGGACAGGGTTTGAATGAAAAACTGTTTTTT.

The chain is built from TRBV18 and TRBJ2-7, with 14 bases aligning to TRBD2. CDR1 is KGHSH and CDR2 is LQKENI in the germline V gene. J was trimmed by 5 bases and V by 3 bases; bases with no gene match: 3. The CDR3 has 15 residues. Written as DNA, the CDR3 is TGTGCCAGCTCACCGACTAGCGGGAGGGCCGACGAGCAGTACTTC. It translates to CASSPTSGRADEQYF.

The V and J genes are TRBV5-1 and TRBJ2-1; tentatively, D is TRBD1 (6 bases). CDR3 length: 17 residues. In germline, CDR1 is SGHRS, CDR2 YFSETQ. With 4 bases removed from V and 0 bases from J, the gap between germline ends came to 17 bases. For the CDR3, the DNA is TGCGCCAGCAGCCGAGGGGGTGCGGGTAGCTCCTACAATGAGCAGTTCTTC. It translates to CASSRGGAGSSYNEQFF.

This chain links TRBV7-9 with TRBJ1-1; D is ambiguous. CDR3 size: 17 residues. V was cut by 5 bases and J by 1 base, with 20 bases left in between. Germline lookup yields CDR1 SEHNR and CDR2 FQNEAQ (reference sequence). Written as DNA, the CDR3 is TGTGCCAGCAGCCGCCCTCCCGAGAAGAAAAAGAACACTGAAGCTTTCTTT. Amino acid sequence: CASSRPPEKKKNTEAFF.

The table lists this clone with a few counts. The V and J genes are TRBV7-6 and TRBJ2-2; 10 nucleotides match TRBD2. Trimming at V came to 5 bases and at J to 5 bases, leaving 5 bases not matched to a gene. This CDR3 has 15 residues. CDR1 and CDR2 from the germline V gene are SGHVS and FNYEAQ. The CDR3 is CASSASGRGTGELFF. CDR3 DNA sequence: TGTGCCAGCAGCGCTAGCGGGAGAGGAACCGGGGAGCTGTTTTTT.

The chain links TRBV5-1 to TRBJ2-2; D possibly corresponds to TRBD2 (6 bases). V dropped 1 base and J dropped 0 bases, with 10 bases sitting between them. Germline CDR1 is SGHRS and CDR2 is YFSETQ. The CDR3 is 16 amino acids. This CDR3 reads CASSLLGGPNTGELFF. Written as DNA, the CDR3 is TGCGCCAGCAGCTTGTTAGGAGGGCCGAACACCGGGGAGCTGTTTTTT.

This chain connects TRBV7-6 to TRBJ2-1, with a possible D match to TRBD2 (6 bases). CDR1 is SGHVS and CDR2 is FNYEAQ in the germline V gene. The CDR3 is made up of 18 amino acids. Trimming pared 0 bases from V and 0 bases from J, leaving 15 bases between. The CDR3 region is CASSLAAGPTSSYNEQFF. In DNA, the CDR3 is TGTGCCAGCAGCTTAGCGGCGGGACCAACGAGCTCCTACAATGAGCAGTTCTTC.

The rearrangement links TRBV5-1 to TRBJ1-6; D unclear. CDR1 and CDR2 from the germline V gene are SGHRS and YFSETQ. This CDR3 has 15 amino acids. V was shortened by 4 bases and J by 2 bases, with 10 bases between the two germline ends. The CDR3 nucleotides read TGCGCCAGCAGCCCGGCGGGCCCCTATAATTCACCCCTCCACTTT. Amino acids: CASSPAGPYNSPLHF.

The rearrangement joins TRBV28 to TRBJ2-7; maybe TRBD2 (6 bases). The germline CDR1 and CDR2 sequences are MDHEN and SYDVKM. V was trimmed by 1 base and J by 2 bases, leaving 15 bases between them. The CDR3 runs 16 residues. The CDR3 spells CASSLFGGGFPYEQYF. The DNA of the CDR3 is TGTGCCAGCAGTTTATTCGGGGGTGGTTTTCCCTACGAGCAGTACTTC.

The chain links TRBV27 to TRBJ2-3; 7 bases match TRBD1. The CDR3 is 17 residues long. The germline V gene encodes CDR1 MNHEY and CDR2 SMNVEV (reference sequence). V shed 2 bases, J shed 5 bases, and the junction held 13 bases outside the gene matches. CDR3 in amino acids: CASSLRLSGQWLDTQYF. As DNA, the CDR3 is TGTGCCAGCAGTTTACGTTTGTCGGGACAGTGGCTAGATACGCAGTATTTT.

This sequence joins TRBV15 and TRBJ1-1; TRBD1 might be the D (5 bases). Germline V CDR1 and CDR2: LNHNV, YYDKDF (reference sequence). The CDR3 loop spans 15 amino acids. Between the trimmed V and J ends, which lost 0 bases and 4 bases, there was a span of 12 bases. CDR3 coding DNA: TGTGCCACCAGCAGAGACCTAAGGGGAGGCACTGAAGCTTTCTTT. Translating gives CATSRDLRGGTEAFF.

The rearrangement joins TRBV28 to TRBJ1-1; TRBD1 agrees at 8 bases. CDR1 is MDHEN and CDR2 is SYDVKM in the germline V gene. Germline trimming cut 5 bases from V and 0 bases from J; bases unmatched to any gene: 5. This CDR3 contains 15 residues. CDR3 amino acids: CASSPNRGVNTEAFF. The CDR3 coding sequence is TGTGCCAGCAGTCCCAACAGGGGGGTGAACACTGAAGCTTTCTTT.

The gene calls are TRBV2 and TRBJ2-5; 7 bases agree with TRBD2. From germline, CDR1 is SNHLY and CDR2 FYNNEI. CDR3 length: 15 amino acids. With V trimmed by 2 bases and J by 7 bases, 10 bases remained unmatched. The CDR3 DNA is TGTGCCAGCAGTGAAACTGAGGCGGGAGCCAGGACCCAGTACTTC. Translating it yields CASSETEAGARTQYF.

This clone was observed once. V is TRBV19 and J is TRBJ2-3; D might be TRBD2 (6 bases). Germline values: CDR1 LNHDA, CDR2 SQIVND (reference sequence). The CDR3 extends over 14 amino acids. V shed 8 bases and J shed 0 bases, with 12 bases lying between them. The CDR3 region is CASSIGTSTDTQYF. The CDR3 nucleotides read TGTGCCAGTTCAATAGGGACTAGCACAGATACGCAGTATTTT.

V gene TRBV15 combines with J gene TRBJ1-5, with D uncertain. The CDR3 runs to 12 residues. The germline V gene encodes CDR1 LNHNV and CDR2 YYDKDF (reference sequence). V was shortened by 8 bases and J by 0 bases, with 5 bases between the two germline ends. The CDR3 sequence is CATSYSNQPQHF. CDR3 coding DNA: TGTGCCACCTCGTATAGCAATCAGCCCCAGCATTTT.

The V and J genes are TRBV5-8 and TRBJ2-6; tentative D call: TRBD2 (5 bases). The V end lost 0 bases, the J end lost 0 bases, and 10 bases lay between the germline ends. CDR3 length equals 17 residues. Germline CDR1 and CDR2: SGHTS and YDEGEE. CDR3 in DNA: TGTGCCAGCAGCTTGGTAGGGAGTCGCTCTGGGGCCAACGTCCTGACTTTC. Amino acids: CASSLVGSRSGANVLTF.

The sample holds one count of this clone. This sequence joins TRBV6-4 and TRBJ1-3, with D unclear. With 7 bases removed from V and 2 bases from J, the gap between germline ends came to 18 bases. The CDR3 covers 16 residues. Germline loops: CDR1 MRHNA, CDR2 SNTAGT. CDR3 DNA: TGTGCCAGCACCAAACAGACCTCCCCGGCTGGAAACACCATATATTTT. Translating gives CASTKQTSPAGNTIYF.

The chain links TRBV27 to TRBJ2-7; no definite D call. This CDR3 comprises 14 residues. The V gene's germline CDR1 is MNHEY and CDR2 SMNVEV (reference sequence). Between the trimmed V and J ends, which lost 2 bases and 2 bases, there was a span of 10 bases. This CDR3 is CASSLGGEAYEQYF. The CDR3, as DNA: TGTGCCAGCAGTTTAGGCGGAGAGGCCTACGAGCAGTACTTC.